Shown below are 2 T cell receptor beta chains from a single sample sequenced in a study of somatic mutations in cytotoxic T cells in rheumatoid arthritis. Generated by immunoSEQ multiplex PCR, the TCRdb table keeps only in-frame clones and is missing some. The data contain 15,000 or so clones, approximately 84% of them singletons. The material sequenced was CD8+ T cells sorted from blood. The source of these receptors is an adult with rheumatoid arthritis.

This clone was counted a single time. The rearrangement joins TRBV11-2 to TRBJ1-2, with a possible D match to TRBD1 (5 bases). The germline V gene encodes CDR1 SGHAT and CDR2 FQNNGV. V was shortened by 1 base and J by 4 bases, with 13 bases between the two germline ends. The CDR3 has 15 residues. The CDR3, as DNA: TGTGCCAGCAGCTTAGCGGCAGGGCAAATCTATGGCTACACCTTC. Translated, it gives CASSLAAGQIYGYTF.

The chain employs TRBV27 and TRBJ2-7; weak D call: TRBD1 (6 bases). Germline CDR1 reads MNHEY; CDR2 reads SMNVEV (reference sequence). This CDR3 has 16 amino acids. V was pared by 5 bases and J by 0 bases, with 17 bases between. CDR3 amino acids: CASSPSLGGNSYEQYF. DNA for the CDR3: TGTGCCAGCAGTCCGTCCTTAGGGGGAAACTCCTACGAGCAGTACTTC.